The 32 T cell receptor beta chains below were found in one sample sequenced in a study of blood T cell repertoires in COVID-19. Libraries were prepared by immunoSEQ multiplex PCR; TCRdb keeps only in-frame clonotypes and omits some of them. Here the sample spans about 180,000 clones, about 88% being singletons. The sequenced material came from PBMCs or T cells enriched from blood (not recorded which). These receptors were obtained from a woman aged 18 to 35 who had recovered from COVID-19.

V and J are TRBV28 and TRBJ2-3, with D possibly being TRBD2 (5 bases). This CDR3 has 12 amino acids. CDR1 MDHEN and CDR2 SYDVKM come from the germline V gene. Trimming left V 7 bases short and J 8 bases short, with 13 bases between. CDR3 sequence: CASTLREGTQYF. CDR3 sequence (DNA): TGTGCCAGCACCCTCCGGGAAGGTACGCAGTATTTT.

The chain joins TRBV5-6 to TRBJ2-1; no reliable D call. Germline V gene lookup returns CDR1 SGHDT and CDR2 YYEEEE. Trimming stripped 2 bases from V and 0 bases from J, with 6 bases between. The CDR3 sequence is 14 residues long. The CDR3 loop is CASSFVNSYNEQFF. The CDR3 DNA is TGTGCCAGCAGCTTTGTCAACTCCTACAATGAGCAGTTCTTC.

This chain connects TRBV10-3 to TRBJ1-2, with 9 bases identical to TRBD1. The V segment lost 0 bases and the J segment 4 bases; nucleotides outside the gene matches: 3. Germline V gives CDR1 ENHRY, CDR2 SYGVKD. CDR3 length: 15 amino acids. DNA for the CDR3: TGTGCCATCAGTGAGTCGAGGGACAGGGCCTATGGCTACACCTTC. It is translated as CAISESRDRAYGYTF.

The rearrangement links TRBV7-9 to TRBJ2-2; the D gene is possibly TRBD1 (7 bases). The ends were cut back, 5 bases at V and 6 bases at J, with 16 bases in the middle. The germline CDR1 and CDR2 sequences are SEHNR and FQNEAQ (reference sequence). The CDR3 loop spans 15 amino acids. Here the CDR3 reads CASSPRQGGPGELFF. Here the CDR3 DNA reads TGTGCCAGCAGCCCGCGGCAGGGGGGTCCCGGGGAGCTGTTTTTT.

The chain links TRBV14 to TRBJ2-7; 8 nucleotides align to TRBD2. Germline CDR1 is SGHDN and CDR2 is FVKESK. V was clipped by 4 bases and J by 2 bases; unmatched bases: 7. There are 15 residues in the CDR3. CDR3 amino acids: CASSPGRGPTYEQYF. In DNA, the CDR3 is TGTGCCAGCAGCCCCGGGAGGGGACCTACCTACGAGCAGTACTTC.

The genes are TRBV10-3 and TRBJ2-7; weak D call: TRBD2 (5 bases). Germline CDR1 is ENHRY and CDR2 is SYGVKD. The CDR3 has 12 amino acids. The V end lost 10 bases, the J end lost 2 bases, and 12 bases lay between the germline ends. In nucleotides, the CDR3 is TGTGCCACCGGGGAAGAAGCCTACGAGCAGTACTTC. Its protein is CATGEEAYEQYF.

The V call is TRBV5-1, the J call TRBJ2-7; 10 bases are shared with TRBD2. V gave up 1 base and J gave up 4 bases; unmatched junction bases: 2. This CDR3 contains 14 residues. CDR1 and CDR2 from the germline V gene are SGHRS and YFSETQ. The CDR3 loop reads CASSLLAGEYEQYF. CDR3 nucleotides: TGCGCCAGCAGCTTGCTAGCGGGAGAGTACGAGCAGTACTTC.

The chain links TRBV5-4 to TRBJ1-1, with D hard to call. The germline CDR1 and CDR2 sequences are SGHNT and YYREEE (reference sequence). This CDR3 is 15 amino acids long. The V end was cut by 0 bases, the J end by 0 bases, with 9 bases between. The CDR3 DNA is TGTGCCAGCAGCTTGGTATCAGCGATGAACACTGAAGCTTTCTTT. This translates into CASSLVSAMNTEAFF.

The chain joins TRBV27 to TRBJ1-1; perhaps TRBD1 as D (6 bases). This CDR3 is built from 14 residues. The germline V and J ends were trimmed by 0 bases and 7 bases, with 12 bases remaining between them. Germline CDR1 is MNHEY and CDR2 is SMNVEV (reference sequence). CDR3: CASSLSTGASEAFF. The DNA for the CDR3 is TGTGCCAGCAGTTTATCGACAGGCGCTAGTGAAGCTTTCTTT.

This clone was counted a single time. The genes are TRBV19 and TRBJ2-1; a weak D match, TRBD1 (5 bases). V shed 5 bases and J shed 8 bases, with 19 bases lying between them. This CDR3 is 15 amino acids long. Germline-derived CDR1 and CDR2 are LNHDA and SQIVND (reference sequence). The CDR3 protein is CASSPQGLNGYEQFF. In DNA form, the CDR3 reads TGTGCCAGTAGTCCCCAGGGCCTTAATGGATATGAGCAGTTCTTC.

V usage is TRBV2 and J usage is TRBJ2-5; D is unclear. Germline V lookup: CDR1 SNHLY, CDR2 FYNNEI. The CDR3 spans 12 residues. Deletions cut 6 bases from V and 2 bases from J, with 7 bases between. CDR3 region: CASSPQQETQYF. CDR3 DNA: TGTGCCAGCAGCCCCCAACAAGAGACCCAGTACTTC.

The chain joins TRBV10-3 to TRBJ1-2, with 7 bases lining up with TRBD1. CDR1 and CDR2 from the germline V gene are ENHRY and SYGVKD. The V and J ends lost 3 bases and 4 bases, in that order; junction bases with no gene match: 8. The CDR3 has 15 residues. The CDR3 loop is CAISDPRGSVYGYTF. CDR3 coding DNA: TGTGCCATCAGTGACCCCAGGGGGAGCGTCTATGGCTACACCTTC.

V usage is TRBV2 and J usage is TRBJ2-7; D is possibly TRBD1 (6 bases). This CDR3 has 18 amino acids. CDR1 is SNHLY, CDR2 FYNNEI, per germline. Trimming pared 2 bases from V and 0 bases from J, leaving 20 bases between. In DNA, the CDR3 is TGTGCCAGCAGTGAATGGGTAGACCGGGACACTTTCTCCTACGAGCAGTACTTC. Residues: CASSEWVDRDTFSYEQYF.

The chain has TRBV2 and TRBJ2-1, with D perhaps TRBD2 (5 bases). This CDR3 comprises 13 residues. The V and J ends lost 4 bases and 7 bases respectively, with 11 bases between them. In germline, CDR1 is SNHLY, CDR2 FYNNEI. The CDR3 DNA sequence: TGTGCCAGCAGTGCGAGGGAACGTAATGAGCAGTTCTTC. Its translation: CASSARERNEQFF.

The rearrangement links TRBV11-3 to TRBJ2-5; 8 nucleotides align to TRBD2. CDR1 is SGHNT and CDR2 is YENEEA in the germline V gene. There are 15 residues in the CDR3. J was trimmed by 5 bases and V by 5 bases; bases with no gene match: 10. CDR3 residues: CASSPTGLVGETQYF. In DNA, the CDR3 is TGTGCCAGCAGCCCAACGGGACTAGTCGGGGAGACCCAGTACTTC.

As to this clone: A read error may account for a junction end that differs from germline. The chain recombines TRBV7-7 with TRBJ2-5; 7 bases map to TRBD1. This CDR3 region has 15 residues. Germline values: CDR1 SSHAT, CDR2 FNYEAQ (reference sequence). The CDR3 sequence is CASSRIQGNQETQYF. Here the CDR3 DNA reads TGTGCTAGCAGCAGGATACAGGGGAACCAAGAGACCCAGTACTTC.

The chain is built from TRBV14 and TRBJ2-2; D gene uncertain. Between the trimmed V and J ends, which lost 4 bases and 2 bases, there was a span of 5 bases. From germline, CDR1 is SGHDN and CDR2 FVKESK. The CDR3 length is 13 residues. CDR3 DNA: TGTGCCAGCAGCCGGGCCAACACCGGGGAGCTGTTTTTT. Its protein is CASSRANTGELFF.

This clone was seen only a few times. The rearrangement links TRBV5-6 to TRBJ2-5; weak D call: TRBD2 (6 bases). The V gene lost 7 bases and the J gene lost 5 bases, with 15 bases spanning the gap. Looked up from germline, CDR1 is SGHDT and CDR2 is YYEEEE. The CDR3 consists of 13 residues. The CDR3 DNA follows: TGTGCCAGCGGCGGGGATCGGGCGGAGACCCAGTACTTC. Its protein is CASGGDRAETQYF.

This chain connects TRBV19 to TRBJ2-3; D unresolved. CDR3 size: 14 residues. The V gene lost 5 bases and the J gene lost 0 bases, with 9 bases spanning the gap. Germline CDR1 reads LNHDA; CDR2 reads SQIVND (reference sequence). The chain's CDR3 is CASSAYPSTDTQYF. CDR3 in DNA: TGTGCCAGTAGTGCCTATCCTAGCACAGATACGCAGTATTTT.

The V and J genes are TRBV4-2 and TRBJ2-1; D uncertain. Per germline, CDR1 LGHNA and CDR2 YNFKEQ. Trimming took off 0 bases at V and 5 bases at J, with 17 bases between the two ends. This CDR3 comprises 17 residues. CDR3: CASSQEVHVAPNNEQFF. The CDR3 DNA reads TGTGCCAGCAGCCAAGAAGTTCATGTCGCGCCGAACAATGAGCAGTTCTTC.

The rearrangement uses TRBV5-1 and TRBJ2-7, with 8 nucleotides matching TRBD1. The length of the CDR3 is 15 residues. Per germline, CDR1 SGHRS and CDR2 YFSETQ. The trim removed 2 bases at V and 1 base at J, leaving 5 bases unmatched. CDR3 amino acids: CASSFPQGASYEQYF. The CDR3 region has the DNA TGCGCCAGCAGCTTCCCCCAGGGGGCTTCCTACGAGCAGTACTTC.

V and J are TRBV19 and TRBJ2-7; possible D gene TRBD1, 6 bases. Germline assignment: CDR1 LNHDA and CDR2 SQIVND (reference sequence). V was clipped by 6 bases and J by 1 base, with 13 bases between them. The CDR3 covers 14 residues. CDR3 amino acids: CASRRPGESYEQYF. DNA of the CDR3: TGTGCCAGTAGACGCCCAGGGGAATCCTACGAGCAGTACTTC. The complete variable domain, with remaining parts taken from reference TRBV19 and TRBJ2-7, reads DGGITQSPKYLFRKEGQNVTLSCEQNLNHDAMYWYRQDPGQGLRLIYYSQIVNDFQKGDIAEGYSVSREKKESFPLTVTSAQKNPTAFYLCASRRPGESYEQYFGPGTRLTVT.

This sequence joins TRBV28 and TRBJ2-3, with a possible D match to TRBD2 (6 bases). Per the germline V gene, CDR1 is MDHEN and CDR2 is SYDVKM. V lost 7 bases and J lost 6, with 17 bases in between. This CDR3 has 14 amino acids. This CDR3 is CASTRGGPRDTQYF. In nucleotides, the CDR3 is TGTGCCAGCACCCGGGGAGGACCTAGGGATACGCAGTATTTT.

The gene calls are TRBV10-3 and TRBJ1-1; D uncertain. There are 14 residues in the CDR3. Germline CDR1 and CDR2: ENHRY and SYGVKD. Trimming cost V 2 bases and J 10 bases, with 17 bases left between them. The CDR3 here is CAISEARETVGAFF. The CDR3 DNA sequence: TGTGCCATCAGTGAGGCTCGGGAAACCGTCGGAGCTTTCTTT.

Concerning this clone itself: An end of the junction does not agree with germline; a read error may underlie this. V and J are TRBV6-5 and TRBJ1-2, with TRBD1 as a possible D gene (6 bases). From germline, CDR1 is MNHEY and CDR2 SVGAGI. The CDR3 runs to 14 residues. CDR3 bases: TGTGCCGGCAGGGGAGAAGTGAGGGACTATGGCTACACCTTC. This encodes CAGRGEVRDYGYTF.

Here the CDR3 DNA reads TGTGCCAGCGGCAGGGTGGTCACCGGGGAGCTGTTTTTT. Its translation: CASGRVVTGELFF. The chain has TRBV13 and TRBJ2-2, with D possibly being TRBD1 (5 bases). V was shortened by 8 bases and J by 4 bases, with 11 bases between the two germline ends. The CDR3 sequence is 13 residues long. Germline V lookup: CDR1 PRHDT, CDR2 FYEKMQ (reference sequence).

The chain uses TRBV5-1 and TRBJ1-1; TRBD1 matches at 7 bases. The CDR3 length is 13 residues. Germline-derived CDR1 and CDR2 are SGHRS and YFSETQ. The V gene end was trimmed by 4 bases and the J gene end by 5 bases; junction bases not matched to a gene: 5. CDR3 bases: TGCGCCAGCAGCGATCAACAGGGGACTGAAGCTTTCTTT. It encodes CASSDQQGTEAFF.

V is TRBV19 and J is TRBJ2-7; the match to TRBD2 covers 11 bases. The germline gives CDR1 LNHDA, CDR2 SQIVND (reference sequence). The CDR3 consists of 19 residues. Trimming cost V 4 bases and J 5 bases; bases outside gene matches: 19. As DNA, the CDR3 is TGTGCCAGTAGTAGGGCGCTGGTTAGCGGGGGGGAAATTAGCGACGAGCAGTACTTC. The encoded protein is CASSRALVSGGEISDEQYF.

The CDR3 DNA reads as TGTGCCAGCAGCTGGATGGTCCGGAGCTCCTACAATGAGCAGTTCTTC. Translation gives CASSWMVRSSYNEQFF. This chain uses TRBV5-4 with TRBJ2-1; no reliable D call. V lost 3 bases, J lost 0 bases, and 13 bases lay in between. CDR1 is SGHNT and CDR2 is YYREEE in the germline V gene (reference sequence). The CDR3 totals 16 residues.

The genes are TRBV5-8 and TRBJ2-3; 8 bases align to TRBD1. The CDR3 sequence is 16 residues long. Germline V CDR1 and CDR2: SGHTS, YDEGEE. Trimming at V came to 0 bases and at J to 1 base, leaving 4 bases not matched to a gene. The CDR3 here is CASSLVVTGGTDTQYF. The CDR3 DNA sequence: TGTGCCAGCAGCTTGGTTGTGACAGGGGGCACAGATACGCAGTATTTT.

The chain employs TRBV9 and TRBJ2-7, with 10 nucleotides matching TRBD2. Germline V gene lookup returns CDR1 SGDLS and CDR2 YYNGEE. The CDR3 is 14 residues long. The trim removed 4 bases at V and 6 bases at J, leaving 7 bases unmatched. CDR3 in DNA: TGTGCCAGCAGCCAGAGCGGGAGGGCCTCCGAGCAGTACTTC. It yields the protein CASSQSGRASEQYF.

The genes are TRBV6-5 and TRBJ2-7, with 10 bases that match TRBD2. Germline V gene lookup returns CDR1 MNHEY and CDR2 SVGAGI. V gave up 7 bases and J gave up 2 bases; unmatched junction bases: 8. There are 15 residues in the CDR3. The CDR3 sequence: CASTGSSGSAYEQYF. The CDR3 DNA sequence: TGTGCCAGCACAGGCTCTAGCGGGAGCGCCTACGAGCAGTACTTC.